Below are 32 T cell receptor beta chains sequenced from a single sample in a study of T-cell reconstitution after alpha-beta-depleted transplantation in children. Preparation of the TCRbeta library used unique molecular identifiers. TCRdb called the PCR reads again in MiXCR, with one record for every CDR3 protein. The table has 350,000 to 450,000 distinct CDR3 sequences, about an eighth seen once. The sample consisted of PBMCs, taken from the stem cell graft. These receptors were collected from a human donor who donated a stem cell graft to a child with Fanconi anemia.

This clonotype was observed at least ten times. The rearrangement joins TRBV7-9 to TRBJ2-1; weak D call: TRBD2 (6 bases). The V gene's germline CDR1 is SEHNR and CDR2 FQNEAQ (reference sequence). The CDR3 extends over 14 amino acids. Trimming took 5 bases from V and 7 from J, leaving 15 bases between them. The CDR3 reads CASSQEGLTNEQFF. The CDR3 nucleotides are TGTGCCAGCAGCCAGGAGGGCCTAACAAATGAGCAGTTCTTC.

As for this clonotype: This clone may be a read error of a much larger clone one base away. V is TRBV29-1 and J is TRBJ2-6; perhaps D is TRBD1 or TRBD2 (5 bases each). This CDR3 region has 13 residues. V was shortened by 4 bases and J by 8 bases, with 12 bases between the two germline ends. Germline V gene lookup returns CDR1 SQVTM and CDR2 ANQGSEA. CDR3 sequence: CSVAPGTTNVLTF. The CDR3 region has the DNA TGCAGCGTTGCTCCCGGGACGACCAACGTCCTGACTTTC.

The rearrangement joins TRBV6-1 to TRBJ1-2; TRBD1 is a possible D gene (5 bases). V shed 5 bases and J shed 6 bases, with 16 bases lying between them. CDR3 length: 14 residues. CDR1 and CDR2 (germline): MNHNS, SASEGT. CDR3 amino acids: CASSRVRGSDGYTF. The CDR3 DNA reads TGTGCCAGCAGTAGGGTTAGGGGCTCGGATGGCTACACCTTC.

The chain employs TRBV15 and TRBJ2-7, with D perhaps matching TRBD1 (5 bases). The V gene's germline CDR1 is LNHNV and CDR2 YYDKDF (reference sequence). V was pared by 0 bases and J by 6 bases, with 12 bases between. The CDR3 runs to 14 residues. The CDR3 sequence is CATSRDGAWREQYV. The CDR3 DNA sequence: TGTGCCACCAGCAGAGATGGGGCGTGGCGCGAGCAGTACGTC.

This clonotype was seen many times. V usage is TRBV5-1 and J usage is TRBJ2-5; D may correspond to TRBD1 or TRBD2 (5 bases each). This CDR3 has 15 residues. V was pared by 2 bases and J by 1 base, with 12 bases between. The germline V gene has CDR1 SGHRS and CDR2 YFSETQ. The CDR3 sequence is CASSFAWDGQETQYF. As DNA, the CDR3 is TGCGCCAGCAGCTTTGCCTGGGACGGCCAAGAGACCCAGTACTTC.

This clonotype was picked up many times. The chain couples TRBV4-3 to TRBJ2-1; D not resolved. Germline CDR1 reads LGHNA; CDR2 reads YSLEER. The CDR3 is 15 residues long. Trimming shortened V by 0 bases and J by 3 bases, and 9 bases separated the two germline ends. The CDR3 region is CASSQDIGVYNEQFF. The CDR3 nucleotides read TGCGCCAGCAGCCAAGATATAGGCGTCTACAATGAGCAGTTCTTC.

This clonotype appeared many times. V is TRBV15 and J is TRBJ1-1; a possible D gene is TRBD1 (6 bases). The V and J ends lost 0 bases and 0 bases respectively, with 17 bases between them. The germline CDR1 and CDR2 sequences are LNHNV and YYDKDF (reference sequence). The length of the CDR3 is 18 residues. The CDR3 nucleotides read TGTGCCACCAGCAGAGATGGGGTACCGGGACATATGAACACTGAAGCTTTCTTT. It translates to CATSRDGVPGHMNTEAFF.

The rearrangement links TRBV10-3 to TRBJ2-3; D may match TRBD1 or TRBD2 (5 bases each). V gave up 9 bases and J gave up 4 bases, with 26 bases separating them. The CDR3 runs to 17 residues. The V gene's germline CDR1 is ENHRY and CDR2 SYGVKD. CDR3 nucleotides: TGTGCCATGGGCCCCTGGCAGATGAGGGGCTTAGCAGATACGCAGTATTTT. It yields the protein CAMGPWQMRGLADTQYF.

The chain employs TRBV10-2 and TRBJ1-5; 9 nucleotides align to TRBD1. Unmatched junction bases numbered 4, after V lost 6 bases and J lost 1 base. This CDR3 spans 15 amino acids. Germline V gives CDR1 WSHSY, CDR2 SAAADI. The DNA for the CDR3 is TGCGCCAGCAGGGAGACAGGGGGAAGCAATCAGCCCCAGCATTTT. Its translation: CASRETGGSNQPQHF.

This clonotype was observed a few times. The CDR3 spells CSAAGTSGGNTGELFF. The CDR3 DNA is TGCAGTGCCGCCGGGACTAGCGGGGGTAACACCGGGGAGCTGTTTTTT. The V call is TRBV20-1, the J call TRBJ2-2; 14 nucleotides align to TRBD2. Looked up from germline, CDR1 is DFQATT and CDR2 is SNEGSKA (reference sequence). With V trimmed by 6 bases and J by 2 bases, 5 bases remained unmatched. CDR3 length: 16 residues.

Ten or more counts support this clonotype. The chain carries TRBV10-2 and TRBJ1-6; unclear D gene. CDR1 is WSHSY, CDR2 SAAADI, per germline. The CDR3 sequence is 12 residues long. With 3 bases removed from V and 7 bases from J, the gap between germline ends came to 4 bases. The CDR3 nucleotides are TGCGCCAGCAGTGATTTAAATTCACCCCTCCACTTT. Residues: CASSDLNSPLHF.

The CDR3 sequence: CASNQPGQGNSPLHF. In DNA, the CDR3 is TGTGCCAGCAATCAACCGGGACAAGGGAATTCACCCCTCCACTTT. The chain joins TRBV28 to TRBJ1-6; D possibly corresponds to TRBD1 (6 bases). The CDR3 contains 15 residues. Germline V gene lookup returns CDR1 MDHEN and CDR2 SYDVKM. Trimming removed 7 bases at V and 7 bases at J, with 17 bases between.

The CDR3 protein is CACGRDSENTEAFF. DNA for the CDR3: TGTGCCTGCGGGAGGGACAGTGAGAACACTGAAGCTTTCTTT. The V gene is TRBV6-1, the J gene TRBJ1-1, with TRBD1 identical over 7 bases. Looked up from germline, CDR1 is MNHNS and CDR2 is SASEGT. The V and J ends lost 11 bases and 1 base, in that order; junction bases with no gene match: 10. The CDR3 is 14 residues long.

This clonotype was seen a few times. CDR3 bases: TGCGCCAGCAGCGCTCTCGAGGCGAGCTCCTACAATGAGCAGTTCTTC. Translated, it gives CASSALEASSYNEQFF. The V and J genes are TRBV5-1 and TRBJ2-1, with no clear D. The germline gives CDR1 SGHRS, CDR2 YFSETQ. The CDR3 covers 16 residues. Trimming left V 4 bases short and J 0 bases short, with 14 bases between.

Many counts were recorded for this clonotype. DNA of the CDR3: TGCGCCAGCAGCCTAGAGGGGAGAATTACCTCCTACGAGCAGTACTTC. Its protein is CASSLEGRITSYEQYF. V usage is TRBV5-1 and J usage is TRBJ2-7; D is tentatively TRBD1 or TRBD2 (5 bases each). The CDR3 covers 16 residues. From germline, CDR1 is SGHRS and CDR2 YFSETQ. With 4 bases removed from V and 0 bases from J, the gap between germline ends came to 17 bases. Supplemented by reference TRBV5-1 and TRBJ2-7, the full variable domain reads KAGVTQTPRYLIKTRGQQVTLSCSPISGHRSVSWYQQTPGQGLQFLFEYFSETQRNKGNFPGRFSGRQFSNSRSEMNVSTLELGDSALYLCASSLEGRITSYEQYFGPGTRLTVT.

This clonotype was detected only a few times. The gene calls are TRBV29-1 and TRBJ2-1; D call uncertain. This CDR3 has 15 amino acids. V gave up 2 bases and J gave up 5 bases, with 16 bases separating them. Germline V gives CDR1 SQVTM, CDR2 ANQGSEA. DNA of the CDR3: TGCAGCGTTGAAAAAGCTCTATTGATGAACAATGAGCAGTTCTTC. This encodes CSVEKALLMNNEQFF.

This rearrangement joins TRBV27 to TRBJ1-1; the match to TRBD1 covers 8 bases. CDR1 is MNHEY, CDR2 SMNVEV, per germline (reference sequence). The CDR3 runs to 16 residues. The V and J ends lost 5 bases and 1 base, in that order; junction bases with no gene match: 9. DNA for the CDR3: TGTGCCAGCAGTCCCATCGGACAGGGCGCGAACACTGAAGCTTTCTTT. Amino acids: CASSPIGQGANTEAFF.

This clonotype has more than one count but fewer than ten. The V call is TRBV12-3 or TRBV12-4, the J call TRBJ1-2, with TRBD1 matching over 7 bases. V lost 6 bases to trimming and J lost 0 bases; unmatched junction nucleotides: 7. The CDR3 runs 15 residues. The CDR3 here is CASRHRDRANYGYTF. The DNA of the CDR3 is TGTGCCAGCAGACACCGGGACAGAGCTAACTATGGCTACACCTTC.

This clonotype was counted only a few times. V is TRBV30 and J is TRBJ2-2, with D perhaps matching TRBD1 or TRBD2 (5 bases each). The V gene lost 5 bases and the J gene lost 5 bases, with 12 bases spanning the gap. Germline-derived CDR1 and CDR2 are GTSNPN and SVGIG (reference sequence). The CDR3 extends over 13 amino acids. The CDR3 region has the DNA TGTGCCTGGGGGGGACGGTTGACCGGGGAGCTGTTTTTT. Amino acid sequence: CAWGGRLTGELFF.

This clonotype was seen only a few times. V and J are TRBV5-1 and TRBJ1-1, with TRBD1 as a possible D gene (6 bases). Trimming removed 5 bases at V and 0 bases at J, with 11 bases between. The CDR3 extends over 14 amino acids. Germline assignment: CDR1 SGHRS and CDR2 YFSETQ. As DNA, the CDR3 is TGCGCCAGCAGTCCGGGGGCGATGAACACTGAAGCTTTCTTT. Protein product: CASSPGAMNTEAFF.

This clonotype was counted a few times. The chain has TRBV7-2 and TRBJ2-1, with 8 bases identical to TRBD2. CDR1 and CDR2 from the germline V gene are SGHTA and FQGNSA. Trimming cost V 1 base and J 10 bases; bases outside gene matches: 12. The CDR3 has 16 amino acids. CDR3 sequence: CASSLESGGPWEEQFF. CDR3 sequence (DNA): TGTGCCAGCAGCTTAGAGTCGGGGGGGCCGTGGGAGGAGCAGTTCTTC. Full variable domain (rest looked up from reference TRBV7-2 and TRBJ2-1): GAGVSQSPSNKVTEKGKDVELRCDPISGHTALYWYRQSLGQGLEFLIYFQGNSAPDKSGLPSDRFSAERTGGSVSTLTIQRTQQEDSAVYLCASSLESGGPWEEQFFGPGTRLTVL.

This clonotype showed up many times. The chain carries TRBV29-1 and TRBJ2-1, with a weak D call TRBD2 (5 bases). CDR1 and CDR2 (germline): SQVTM, ANQGSEA. There are 14 residues in the CDR3. V lost 3 bases, J lost 7 bases, and 16 bases lay in between. Written as DNA, the CDR3 is TGCAGCGTTGATAGTCCGGGGAAGGTAAATGAGCAGTTCTTC. The encoded protein is CSVDSPGKVNEQFF.

This clonotype was observed a few times. V is TRBV6-1 and J is TRBJ2-7; D is unclear. Germline V gene sequence: CDR1 MNHNS, CDR2 SASEGT. Trimming shortened V by 2 bases and J by 0 bases, and 11 bases separated the two germline ends. The CDR3 consists of 15 residues. The CDR3 here is CASSEHTDASYEQYV. The CDR3 nucleotides read TGTGCCAGCAGTGAACACACAGATGCCTCCTACGAGCAGTACGTC.

This clonotype was observed many times. This chain links TRBV29-1 with TRBJ2-2; D possibly corresponds to TRBD1 (6 bases). The CDR3 is 13 residues long. Trimming removed 2 bases from V and 3 bases from J, with 7 bases in between. Germline loops: CDR1 SQVTM, CDR2 ANQGSEA. The CDR3: CSVETGYTGELFF. The CDR3 DNA is TGCAGCGTTGAAACAGGGTACACCGGGGAGCTGTTTTTT.

This clonotype has more than one count but fewer than ten. The rearrangement uses TRBV20-1 and TRBJ1-1, with no clear D. Per the germline V gene, CDR1 is DFQATT and CDR2 is SNEGSKA (reference sequence). Between the trimmed V and J ends, which lost 2 bases and 3 bases, there was a span of 13 bases. The CDR3 covers 14 residues. CDR3 protein: CSARPTLGYTEAFF. The CDR3 nucleotides read TGCAGTGCTAGACCAACACTGGGATACACTGAAGCTTTCTTT.

Worth noting for this clonotype: No conserved phenylalanine or tryptophan is present at the end of the CDR3, so a read error is the likely explanation. The gene calls are TRBV7-2 and TRBJ1-1; D is unclear. Germline-derived CDR1 and CDR2 are SGHTA and FQGNSA. There are 14 residues in the CDR3. Trimming cost V 0 bases and J 0 bases, with 5 bases left between them. CDR3 DNA sequence: TGTGCCAGCAGCTTAGCTCAAGTGAACACTGAAGCTTTCTGT. The encoded protein is CASSLAQVNTEAFC.

In its sample, this clonotype was seen a few times. This sequence joins TRBV7-9 and TRBJ1-2, with D uncertain. V lost 4 bases and J lost 8, with 17 bases in between. The germline gives CDR1 SEHNR, CDR2 FQNEAQ (reference sequence). CDR3 size: 14 residues. The CDR3 is CASSSPAASLGYTF. CDR3 coding DNA: TGTGCCAGCAGCTCCCCAGCGGCAAGTCTAGGCTACACCTTC.

The sample holds a few counts of this clonotype. The rearrangement joins TRBV20-1 to TRBJ2-1; 7 bases agree with TRBD1. Germline values: CDR1 DFQATT, CDR2 SNEGSKA (reference sequence). This CDR3 comprises 15 residues. The ends lost 6 bases at V and 2 bases at J; junction bases unmatched: 10. DNA of the CDR3: TGCAGTGCCCGTCCCCGGGGACAGACCTACAATGAGCAGTTCTTC. Translated, it gives CSARPRGQTYNEQFF.

The chain carries TRBV28 and TRBJ2-5; perhaps TRBD1 as D (5 bases). Germline V CDR1 and CDR2: MDHEN, SYDVKM. The CDR3 runs 14 residues. With 2 bases removed from V and 3 bases from J, the gap between germline ends came to 10 bases. CDR3 DNA: TGTGCCAGCAGTTTACGGCACAGGAAAGAGACCCAGTACTTC. It is translated as CASSLRHRKETQYF.

This clonotype showed up just a few times. The rearrangement uses TRBV2 and TRBJ2-5, with D possibly matching TRBD1 (6 bases). The CDR3 contains 17 residues. Germline V gene lookup returns CDR1 SNHLY and CDR2 FYNNEI. V lost 0 bases, J lost 5 bases, and 19 bases lay in between. CDR3 bases: TGTGCCAGCAGTGAAGCAAGGCAGGACAGCCCCGGGGAGACCCAGTACTTC. It codes for CASSEARQDSPGETQYF.

This clonotype came up a few times. The chain is built from TRBV5-1 and TRBJ2-6, with D possibly TRBD1 on 6 matching bases. Germline CDR1 SGHRS, CDR2 YFSETQ. Trimming took 2 bases from V and 9 from J, leaving 9 bases between them. CDR3 size: 13 residues. The CDR3 is CASSLGQLNVLTF. Here the CDR3 DNA reads TGCGCCAGCAGCTTAGGACAGCTCAACGTCCTGACTTTC.

In its sample, this clonotype was seen a few times. The rearrangement uses TRBV6-1 and TRBJ1-5; no reliable D call. V dropped 1 base and J dropped 6 bases, with 7 bases sitting between them. Germline V lookup: CDR1 MNHNS, CDR2 SASEGT. The CDR3 runs to 13 residues. The CDR3 DNA reads TGTGCCAGCAGTGAAGTAGGGTTTCAGCCCCAGCATTTT. Residues: CASSEVGFQPQHF.